Shown below are 11 T cell receptor beta chains from a single sample sequenced in a study of blood T cell repertoires in COVID-19. The repertoire was sequenced with immunoSEQ multiplex PCR; TCRdb's copy has only in-frame clones and lacks some. This table holds 200,000 to 250,000 clones, 70% to 90% found once. The sample consisted of PBMCs or T cells enriched from blood (not recorded which). The receptors stem from a middle-aged man who had recovered from COVID-19.

The V gene is TRBV14, the J gene TRBJ1-2; D remains ambiguous. The V gene's germline CDR1 is SGHDN and CDR2 FVKESK. The ends were cut back, 4 bases at V and 3 bases at J, with 12 bases in the middle. The CDR3 is made up of 14 amino acids. The CDR3 region has the DNA TGTGCCAGCAGCCCCCCGGGAGCAGACTATGGCTACACCTTC. Residues: CASSPPGADYGYTF. Combining the CDR3 with reference TRBV14 and TRBJ1-2 gives the whole variable domain EAGVTQFPSHSVIEKGQTVTLRCDPISGHDNLYWYRRVMGKEIKFLLHFVKESKQDESGMPNNRFLAERTGGTYSTLKVQPAELEDSGVYFCASSPPGADYGYTFGSGTRLTVV.

This clone was recorded only once. The CDR3 bases are TGTGCCAGCAGCATACCGGGACAGGGAGGCGAAGCTTTCTTT. Amino acid sequence: CASSIPGQGGEAFF. The rearrangement uses TRBV7-2 and TRBJ1-1; 9 bases are a match to TRBD1. The CDR3 is 14 residues long. The germline CDR1 and CDR2 sequences are SGHTA and FQGNSA. With 5 bases clipped from V and 8 bases from J, the junction kept 9 bases outside the gene matches.

This chain connects TRBV14 to TRBJ2-5, with 13 bases matching TRBD2. Germline V gene sequence: CDR1 SGHDN, CDR2 FVKESK. With V trimmed by 6 bases and J by 5 bases, 6 bases remained unmatched. This CDR3 comprises 15 residues. The CDR3, as DNA: TGTGCCAGCAGTCTAACTAGCGGGGGGGCGGAGACCCAGTACTTC. Translation gives CASSLTSGGAETQYF.

CDR3 amino acids: CASSLVSGTGSYEQYF. The CDR3 nucleotides are TGCGCCAGCAGCTTGGTCTCCGGGACAGGCTCCTACGAGCAGTACTTC. This rearrangement joins TRBV5-1 to TRBJ2-7; 8 bases fit TRBD1. J gave up 0 bases and V 0 bases, and 5 bases lay outside the gene matches. The CDR3 is 16 residues long. Germline V gives CDR1 SGHRS, CDR2 YFSETQ.

This chain connects TRBV4-1 to TRBJ2-7; tentatively, D is TRBD1 (6 bases). Germline lookup yields CDR1 MGHRA and CDR2 YSYEKL. There are 15 residues in the CDR3. Between the trimmed V and J ends, which lost 4 bases and 7 bases, there was a span of 20 bases. The CDR3 loop is CASSLRPGAPSEQYF. The DNA for the CDR3 is TGCGCCAGCAGCCTACGGCCAGGGGCCCCCTCTGAGCAGTACTTC.

V gene TRBV9 combines with J gene TRBJ1-2; D gene ambiguous. V lost 0 bases to trimming and J lost 5 bases, with 14 bases between them. The CDR3 sequence is 15 residues long. Germline CDR1 reads SGDLS; CDR2 reads YYNGEE. Here the CDR3 reads CASSVGALPLYGYTF. The CDR3 DNA is TGTGCCAGCAGCGTAGGGGCCCTTCCCCTATATGGCTACACCTTC.

V is TRBV2 and J is TRBJ2-1, with 10 bases aligning to TRBD2. Germline lookup yields CDR1 SNHLY and CDR2 FYNNEI. The CDR3 consists of 15 residues. V shed 3 bases and J 2 bases; nucleotides not matched to a gene: 1. Here the CDR3 DNA reads TGTGCCAGCAGTGAGGGGACTAGCGCCTACAATGAGCAGTTCTTC. Residues: CASSEGTSAYNEQFF.

J is TRBJ2-7 and V is TRBV19; D perhaps matches TRBD1 (6 bases). V was pared by 3 bases and J by 1 base, with 16 bases between. This CDR3 has 16 amino acids. The V gene's germline CDR1 is LNHDA and CDR2 SQIVND (reference sequence). For the CDR3, the DNA is TGTGCCAGTAGTATTAACCACAGGGTAGGGTCCTACGAGCAGTACTTC. Translated: CASSINHRVGSYEQYF.

J is TRBJ2-7 and V is TRBV19, with 10 bases fitting TRBD1. J lost 0 bases, V lost 5 bases, and 4 bases had no gene match. The V gene's germline CDR1 is LNHDA and CDR2 SQIVND (reference sequence). This CDR3 has 15 amino acids. The CDR3 region is CASSQDRGSSYEQYF. The DNA of the CDR3 is TGTGCCAGTAGTCAGGACAGGGGGAGCTCCTACGAGCAGTACTTC.

The V call is TRBV27, the J call TRBJ1-1, with D perhaps matching TRBD1 (6 bases). Trimming removed 8 bases at V and 1 base at J, with 11 bases between. This CDR3 is built from 13 residues. The germline V gene encodes CDR1 MNHEY and CDR2 SMNVEV (reference sequence). The CDR3 sequence: CASEGQQNTEAFF. DNA of the CDR3: TGTGCCAGCGAGGGACAACAGAACACTGAAGCTTTCTTT.

This clone was seen a single time. The chain links TRBV24-1 to TRBJ1-2; TRBD1 might be the D (6 bases). The CDR3 sequence is 16 residues long. V was shortened by 3 bases and J by 8 bases, with 21 bases between the two germline ends. CDR1 and CDR2 (germline): KGHDR, SFDVKD. CDR3 bases: TGTGCCACCAGTGATCCGGGGGAGGGGGAATCCCGCGGCTACACCTTC. Its translation is CATSDPGEGESRGYTF.